These 23 T cell receptor beta chains came from one sample sequenced in a study of CD8 T cells in ankylosing spondylitis. Their target antigens are unknown. Via MiXCR, TCRdb re-called the 5' RACE reads, giving one row per CDR3 protein. The data contain some 840,000 distinct CDR3 sequences, about 11% of them singletons. Overall study findings and caveats: A motif of 7 to 9 highly homologous TCR beta variants was seen as apparently characteristic of ankylosing spondylitis blood.

The sequenced sample was blood, either unsorted or a sorted T cell fraction (not recorded which). These receptors were obtained from a male donor with ankylosing spondylitis.

J is TRBJ2-5 and V is TRBV3-1; D gene unclear. The CDR3 consists of 17 residues. Germline lookup yields CDR1 LGHDT and CDR2 YNNKEL (reference sequence). V gave up 0 bases and J gave up 7 bases, with 21 bases separating them. CDR3 nucleotides: TGTGCCAGCAGCCAAGATCGGGCAGGATTCGCCTGGCGGACCCAGTACTTC. This translates into CASSQDRAGFAWRTQYF.

This clonotype was recorded a few times. The chain employs TRBV25-1 and TRBJ2-3; D gene ambiguous. The ends were cut back, 8 bases at V and 2 bases at J, with 11 bases in the middle. CDR3 size: 13 residues. Germline loops: CDR1 MGHDK, CDR2 SYGVNS. DNA of the CDR3: TGTGCCAGCTCAAAGGGCGCCACAGATACGCAGTATTTT. This gives the protein CASSKGATDTQYF. Supplemented by reference TRBV25-1 and TRBJ2-3, the full variable domain reads EADIYQTPRYLVIGTGKKITLECSQTMGHDKMYWYQQDPGMELHLIHYSYGVNSTEKGDLSSESTVSRIRTEHFPLTLESARPSHTSQYLCASSKGATDTQYFGPGTRLTVL.

This clonotype turned up a few times. V and J are TRBV11-2 and TRBJ2-1; no clear D gene. Trimming pared 2 bases from V and 4 bases from J, leaving 12 bases between. Germline V gene sequence: CDR1 SGHAT, CDR2 FQNNGV. This CDR3 spans 15 amino acids. The CDR3 bases are TGTGCCAGCAGCTTATACTGGGTCGGATACAATGAGCAGTTCTTC. Protein sequence: CASSLYWVGYNEQFF.

This clonotype was seen a handful of times. The J gene is TRBJ2-2, the V gene TRBV20-1; 9 bases map to TRBD2. The V gene's germline CDR1 is DFQATT and CDR2 SNEGSKA (reference sequence). The CDR3 spans 14 residues. After removal of 2 bases from V and 6 bases from J, the junction contained 4 bases not matched to a gene. The CDR3 nucleotides read TGCAGTGCTAGAACACTAGCGGGTTCCGGGGAGCTGTTTTTT. As protein: CSARTLAGSGELFF.

This clonotype turned up a few times. The rearrangement uses TRBV28 and TRBJ2-7; D remains unclear. From germline, CDR1 is MDHEN and CDR2 SYDVKM. The CDR3 runs to 13 residues. Deletions cut 2 bases from V and 3 bases from J, with 8 bases between. The CDR3 DNA reads as TGTGCCAGCAGTTTAGACGGAAACTACGAGCAGTACTTC. Translated, it gives CASSLDGNYEQYF.

This clonotype was counted ten times or more. V usage is TRBV7-2 and J usage is TRBJ1-2, with TRBD1 matching over 8 bases. The CDR3 runs to 15 residues. Germline CDR1 is SGHTA and CDR2 is FQGNSA. The trim removed 3 bases at V and 2 bases at J, leaving 5 bases unmatched. DNA for the CDR3: TGTGCCAGCAGCTTCCGGGACAGGCAGAACTATGGCTACACCTTC. Protein product: CASSFRDRQNYGYTF. The whole variable domain, remainder taken from reference TRBV7-2 and TRBJ1-2, is GAGVSQSPSNKVTEKGKDVELRCDPISGHTALYWYRQSLGQGLEFLIYFQGNSAPDKSGLPSDRFSAERTGGSVSTLTIQRTQQEDSAVYLCASSFRDRQNYGYTFGSGTRLTVV.

The chain links TRBV28 to TRBJ1-1; D unclear. Trimming removed 7 bases from V and 5 bases from J, with 8 bases in between. The length of the CDR3 is 11 residues. The germline CDR1 and CDR2 sequences are MDHEN and SYDVKM. The CDR3 is CASKAVTEAFF. In DNA, the CDR3 is TGTGCCAGCAAGGCCGTAACTGAAGCTTTCTTT.

In this sample, this clonotype turned up a few times. This chain joins TRBV7-2 and TRBJ2-7; TRBD2 matches 14 bases. There are 15 residues in the CDR3. With 5 bases clipped from V and 7 bases from J, the junction kept 7 bases outside the gene matches. CDR1 and CDR2 from the germline V gene are SGHTA and FQGNSA. The CDR3 DNA sequence: TGTGCCAGCAGCGCGGGACTAGCGGGAGTAATGGAGCAGTACTTC. It yields the protein CASSAGLAGVMEQYF.

This clonotype was observed a handful of times. The V gene is TRBV28, the J gene TRBJ1-1; D possibly corresponds to TRBD1 (6 bases). V was clipped by 2 bases and J by 3 bases, with 19 bases between them. This CDR3 is 17 amino acids long. Germline CDR1 and CDR2: MDHEN and SYDVKM. The chain's CDR3 is CASSLPIGGLADTEAFF. CDR3 sequence (DNA): TGTGCCAGCAGTTTACCGATCGGGGGGCTAGCGGACACTGAAGCTTTCTTT.

The V gene is TRBV15, the J gene TRBJ1-1, with TRBD1 as a possible D gene (6 bases). The V gene's germline CDR1 is LNHNV and CDR2 YYDKDF (reference sequence). The V gene lost 1 base and the J gene lost 3 bases, with 12 bases spanning the gap. The CDR3 length is 15 residues. CDR3 DNA sequence: TGTGCCACCAGCAGAGGAAGGGGGGGGGACACTGAAGCTTTCTTT. Protein: CATSRGRGGDTEAFF.

This clonotype was seen ten or more times. The V gene is TRBV20-1, the J gene TRBJ2-5, with 8 bases lining up with TRBD1. Trimming at V came to 6 bases and at J to 13 bases, leaving 16 bases not matched to a gene. This CDR3 is built from 13 residues. Germline values: CDR1 DFQATT, CDR2 SNEGSKA (reference sequence). The CDR3 DNA reads as TGCAGTGCCCCTTTTCCCCAGGGGGCCTCCGCGTACTTC. Translated: CSAPFPQGASAYF.

The chain is built from TRBV6-1 and TRBJ2-3, with a tentative D call TRBD2 (5 bases). The germline V and J ends were trimmed by 5 bases and 1 base, with 13 bases remaining between them. The germline V gene encodes CDR1 MNHNS and CDR2 SASEGT. The CDR3 runs 15 residues. CDR3 protein: CASSPTGRGTDTQYF. In nucleotides, the CDR3 is TGTGCCAGCAGTCCCACGGGAAGGGGCACAGATACGCAGTATTTT.

The chain is built from TRBV12-2 and TRBJ1-1. TRBV12-2 constitutes a pseudogene. The CDR3 runs to 12 residues. CDR3 amino acids: CASRLCLIEAFF. CDR3 coding DNA: TGTGCAAGTCGCTTATGCCTAATCGAAGCTTTCTTT.

In this sample, this clonotype turned up a few times. The chain is built from TRBV7-2 and TRBJ2-1; TRBD2 matches at 12 bases. The CDR3 has 17 amino acids. CDR1 and CDR2 (germline): SGHTA, FQGNSA. After removal of 5 bases from V and 4 bases from J, the junction contained 9 bases not matched to a gene. This CDR3 is CASSLSSGRASYNEQFF. The CDR3 DNA reads as TGTGCCAGCAGCCTCTCTAGCGGGAGGGCGTCTTACAATGAGCAGTTCTTC. Full variable domain (remainder filled in from reference TRBV7-2 and TRBJ2-1): GAGVSQSPSNKVTEKGKDVELRCDPISGHTALYWYRQSLGQGLEFLIYFQGNSAPDKSGLPSDRFSAERTGGSVSTLTIQRTQQEDSAVYLCASSLSSGRASYNEQFFGPGTRLTVL.

This chain connects TRBV29-1 to TRBJ2-2; perhaps TRBD2 as D (5 bases). Per the germline V gene, CDR1 is SQVTM and CDR2 is ANQGSEA. The CDR3 contains 16 residues. The V and J ends lost 1 base and 4 bases respectively, with 16 bases between them. CDR3 nucleotide sequence: TGCAGCGTTGAAGGAAGCGGCCTAGCAAGCACCGGGGAGCTGTTTTTT. Amino acid sequence: CSVEGSGLASTGELFF.

There are a few counts of this clonotype. This chain uses TRBV6-5 with TRBJ2-7; 7 positions match TRBD2. The CDR3 loop spans 18 amino acids. Germline trimming cut 0 bases from V and 3 bases from J; bases unmatched to any gene: 14. Germline V gene sequence: CDR1 MNHEY, CDR2 SVGAGI. CDR3 residues: CASSYSSKGVGGDYEQYF. CDR3 nucleotide sequence: TGTGCCAGCAGTTACTCGAGTAAAGGTGTGGGGGGGGACTACGAGCAGTACTTC.

This clonotype turned up a few times. The chain couples TRBV18 to TRBJ1-1, with a possible D match to TRBD1 (5 bases). The V gene lost 4 bases and the J gene lost 1 base, with 22 bases spanning the gap. Germline V lookup: CDR1 KGHSH, CDR2 LQKENI. The CDR3 sequence is 18 residues long. The CDR3 loop is CASSLRTNRIGENTEAFF. The CDR3 DNA sequence: TGTGCCAGCTCACTTAGGACCAATCGGATAGGGGAGAACACTGAAGCTTTCTTT.

The CDR3 DNA sequence: TGTGCCAGCAGCCATCCCAGAGAGGGAGAGACCCAGTACTTC. This sequence encodes CASSHPREGETQYF. This rearrangement joins TRBV14 to TRBJ2-5; the D gene is possibly TRBD2 (5 bases). CDR3 length: 14 amino acids. V was trimmed by 3 bases and J by 4 bases, leaving 12 bases between them. Germline values: CDR1 SGHDN, CDR2 FVKESK.

This clonotype was counted at least ten times. The CDR3 sequence is CASSLDGTSFYYEQYF. The CDR3 nucleotides are TGTGCCAGCAGCTTAGATGGAACTAGCTTTTACTACGAGCAGTACTTC. The chain combines TRBV7-2 with TRBJ2-7; D might be TRBD2 (6 bases). The CDR3 spans 16 residues. Trimming stripped 1 base from V and 3 bases from J, with 16 bases between. Germline V gene sequence: CDR1 SGHTA, CDR2 FQGNSA. Drawing the rest from reference TRBV7-2 and TRBJ2-7, the complete variable domain is GAGVSQSPSNKVTEKGKDVELRCDPISGHTALYWYRQSLGQGLEFLIYFQGNSAPDKSGLPSDRFSAERTGGSVSTLTIQRTQQEDSAVYLCASSLDGTSFYYEQYFGPGTRLTVT.

As for this clonotype: A much larger clone lies one base from this, so it may be a read error. The chain combines TRBV18 with TRBJ2-1; D remains ambiguous. The CDR3 has 13 amino acids. Germline assignment: CDR1 KGHSH and CDR2 LQKENI. In DNA form, the CDR3 reads TGTACCAGCTCACCCATTACCCACAATGAGCAGTTCTTC. This translates into CTSSPITHNEQFF.

V usage is TRBV19 and J usage is TRBJ1-5, with unresolved D. Germline CDR1 and CDR2: LNHDA and SQIVND (reference sequence). The ends were cut back, 5 bases at V and 9 bases at J, with 14 bases in the middle. CDR3 length: 13 amino acids. CDR3 sequence: CASSPEGQRPQHF. CDR3 nucleotide sequence: TGTGCCAGTAGTCCCGAGGGCCAGAGGCCCCAGCATTTT.

The rearrangement joins TRBV20-1 to TRBJ2-1, with 8 bases that match TRBD2. CDR1 is DFQATT and CDR2 is SNEGSKA in the germline V gene (reference sequence). The CDR3 is made up of 15 amino acids. The CDR3 is CFASRWSGGLNEQFF. The CDR3 DNA follows: TGCTTCGCTAGTCGATGGAGCGGGGGCCTCAATGAGCAGTTCTTC.

In this sample, this clonotype turned up a few times. The chain joins TRBV27 to TRBJ2-1; D unresolved. Germline values: CDR1 MNHEY, CDR2 SMNVEV (reference sequence). The CDR3 runs 15 residues. Trimming shortened V by 2 bases and J by 0 bases, and 8 bases separated the two germline ends. CDR3 protein: CASSLATLSYNEQFF. The CDR3 bases are TGTGCCAGCAGTTTAGCCACACTCTCCTACAATGAGCAGTTCTTC.